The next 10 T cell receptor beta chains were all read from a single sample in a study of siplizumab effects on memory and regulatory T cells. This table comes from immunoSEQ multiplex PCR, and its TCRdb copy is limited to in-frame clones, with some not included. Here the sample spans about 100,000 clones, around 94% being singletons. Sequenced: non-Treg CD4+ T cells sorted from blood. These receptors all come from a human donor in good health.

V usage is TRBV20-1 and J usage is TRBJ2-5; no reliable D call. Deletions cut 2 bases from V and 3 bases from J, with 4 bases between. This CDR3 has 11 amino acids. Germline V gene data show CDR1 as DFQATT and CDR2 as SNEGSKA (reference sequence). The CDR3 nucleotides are TGCAGTGCTAGACCGAAAGAGACCCAGTACTTC. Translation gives CSARPKETQYF.

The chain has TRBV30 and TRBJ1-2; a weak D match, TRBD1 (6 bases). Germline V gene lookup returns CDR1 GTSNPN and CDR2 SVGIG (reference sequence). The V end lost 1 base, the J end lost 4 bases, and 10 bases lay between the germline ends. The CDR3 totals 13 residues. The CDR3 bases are TGTGCCTGGAGTGAACAGGGAGGCTATGGCTACACCTTC. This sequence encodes CAWSEQGGYGYTF.

The CDR3 spells CASSQATQKRADTQYF. CDR3 in DNA: TGTGCCAGCAGCCAAGCTACCCAAAAACGGGCAGATACGCAGTATTTT. This chain joins TRBV4-2 and TRBJ2-3; no definite D call. CDR3 length equals 16 residues. In germline, CDR1 is LGHNA, CDR2 YNFKEQ. The V end was cut by 1 base, the J end by 4 bases, with 15 bases between.

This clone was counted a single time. CDR3 sequence (DNA): TGTGCCAGCAGCTTCTCTATGACCCAGTTAAGCGATGAGCAGTTCTTC. Translating gives CASSFSMTQLSDEQFF. The rearrangement links TRBV7-9 to TRBJ2-1, with no clear D. The ends were cut back, 3 bases at V and 8 bases at J, with 20 bases in the middle. This CDR3 has 16 amino acids. The germline V gene encodes CDR1 SEHNR and CDR2 FQNEAQ (reference sequence).

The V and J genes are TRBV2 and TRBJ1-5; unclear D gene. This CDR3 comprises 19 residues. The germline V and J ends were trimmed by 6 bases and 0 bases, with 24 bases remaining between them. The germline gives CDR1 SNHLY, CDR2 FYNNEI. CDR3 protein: CASSPNALPGHYSNQPQHF. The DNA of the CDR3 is TGTGCCAGCAGCCCAAACGCTTTACCGGGCCATTATAGCAATCAGCCCCAGCATTTT.

CDR3 sequence (DNA): TGTGCCAGCAGCCCTAAGTTTGTCGGGACTGGCAATGAGCAGTTCTTC. Translating it yields CASSPKFVGTGNEQFF. This sequence joins TRBV7-8 and TRBJ2-1; perhaps TRBD2 as D (6 bases). This CDR3 contains 16 residues. The V and J ends lost 5 bases and 6 bases respectively, with 20 bases between them. Germline V gives CDR1 SGHVS, CDR2 FQNEAQ. Full variable domain (missing parts from reference TRBV7-8 and TRBJ2-1): GAGVSQSPRYKVAKRGQDVALRCDPISGHVSLFWYQQALGQGPEFLTYFQNEAQLDKSGLPSDRFFAERPEGSVSTLKIQRTQQEDSAVYLCASSPKFVGTGNEQFFGPGTRLTVL.

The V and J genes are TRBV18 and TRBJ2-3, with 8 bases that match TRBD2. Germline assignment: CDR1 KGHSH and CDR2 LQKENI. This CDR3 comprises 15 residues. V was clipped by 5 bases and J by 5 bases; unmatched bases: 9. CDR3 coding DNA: TGTGCCAGCTCAAACCGGGAGGGCCGTAAAGATACGCAGTATTTT. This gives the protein CASSNREGRKDTQYF.

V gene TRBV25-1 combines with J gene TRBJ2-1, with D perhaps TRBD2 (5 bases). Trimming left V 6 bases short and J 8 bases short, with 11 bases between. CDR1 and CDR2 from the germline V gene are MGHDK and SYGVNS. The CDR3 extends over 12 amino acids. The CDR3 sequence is CASRVLGHEQFF. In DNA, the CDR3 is TGTGCCAGCAGAGTACTAGGCCATGAGCAGTTCTTC.

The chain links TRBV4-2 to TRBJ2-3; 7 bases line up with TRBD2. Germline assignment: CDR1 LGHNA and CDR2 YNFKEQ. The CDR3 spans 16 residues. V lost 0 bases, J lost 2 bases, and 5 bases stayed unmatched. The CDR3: CASSQDLGGDTDTQYF. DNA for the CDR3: TGTGCCAGCAGCCAAGATCTGGGGGGGGACACAGATACGCAGTATTTT.

CDR3 nucleotide sequence: TGTGCCAGCAGTTTAGGTGGGGGCCCAGGACAATCCCTCCACTTT. As protein: CASSLGGGPGQSLHF. The J gene is TRBJ1-6, the V gene TRBV28, with a weak D call TRBD1 (6 bases). V lost 2 bases and J lost 14, with 19 bases in between. The germline V gene encodes CDR1 MDHEN and CDR2 SYDVKM. CDR3 length equals 15 residues.